This T cell receptor beta chain was sequenced in a study of CD8+ T cells in alopecia areata. Treatment specified: oral pan-JAK inhibitor, 5-10 mg twice daily. Trimming shortened V by 0 bases and J by 4 bases, and 16 bases separated the two germline ends. Germline V gives CDR1 SGHRS, CDR2 YFSETQ. The CDR3 is made up of 16 amino acids. Extraction of RNA preceded its reverse transcription into cDNA, which served as the sequencing template. The repertoire was sequenced with immunoSEQ multiplex PCR; TCRdb's copy has only in-frame clones and lacks some. The table lists hundreds of thousands of clones, approximately 72% of them singletons.

The specimen was CD4+ T cells sorted from blood, collected between weeks 44 and 45, from a patient treated with tofacitinib. The TCR comes from a human donor with alopecia areata. The J gene is TRBJ1-2, the V gene TRBV5-1, with D tentatively TRBD1 (6 bases). Written as DNA, the CDR3 is TGCGCCAGCAGCTTGGCCCGCAACAGGGAAATCTATGGCTACACCTTC. Translating gives CASSLARNREIYGYTF.